This T cell receptor (beta chain) is drawn from a study of identical twins. Broader study findings: The presence of invariant MAIT and iNKT cells could partly confound analyses of zero-insertion sequences.

From germline, CDR1 is SGHTA and CDR2 FQGNSA. This CDR3 has 14 residues. Losses at the gene ends were 6 bases for V and 8 bases for J; bases not matched to a gene: 7. On this clonotype itself: Antigen unknown.

Template switching added a universal primer site, and cDNA bore unique molecular identifiers. MiXCR was run by TCRdb on the 5' RACE reads, yielding one entry per CDR3 protein. The data show some 1,600,000 distinct CDR3 sequences, 25% to 35% seen once. Sequencing input: cord blood. V usage is TRBV7-2 and J usage is TRBJ2-1, with TRBD2 matching over 10 bases. This TCR was recovered from a newborn girl in good health. The DNA for the CDR3 is TGTGCCAGCAGGCGAGCGGGAGGGCCTGATGAGCAGTTCTTC. It specifies CASRRAGGPDEQFF.